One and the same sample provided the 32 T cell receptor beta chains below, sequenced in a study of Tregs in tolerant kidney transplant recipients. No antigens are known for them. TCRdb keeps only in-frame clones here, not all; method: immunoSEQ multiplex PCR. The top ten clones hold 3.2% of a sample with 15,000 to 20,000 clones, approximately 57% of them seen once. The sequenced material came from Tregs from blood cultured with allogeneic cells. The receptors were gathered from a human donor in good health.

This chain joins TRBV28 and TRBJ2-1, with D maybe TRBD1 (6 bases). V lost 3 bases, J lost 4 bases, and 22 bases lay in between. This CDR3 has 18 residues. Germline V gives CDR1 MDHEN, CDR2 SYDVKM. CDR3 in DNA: TGTGCCAGCAGTTTCCCCCTCAGGGACACACTGGCGTACAATGAGCAGTTCTTC. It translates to CASSFPLRDTLAYNEQFF.

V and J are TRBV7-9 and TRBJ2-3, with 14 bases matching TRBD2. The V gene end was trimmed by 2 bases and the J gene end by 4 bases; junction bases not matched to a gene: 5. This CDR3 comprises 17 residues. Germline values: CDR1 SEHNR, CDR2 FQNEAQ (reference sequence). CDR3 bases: TGTGCCAGCAGCTTATTGGCGGGACTAGCGGGAGCAGATACGCAGTATTTT. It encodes CASSLLAGLAGADTQYF.

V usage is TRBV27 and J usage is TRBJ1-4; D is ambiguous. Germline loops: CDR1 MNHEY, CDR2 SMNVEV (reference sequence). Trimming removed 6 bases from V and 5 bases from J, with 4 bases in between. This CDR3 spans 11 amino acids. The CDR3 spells CASRNNEKLFF. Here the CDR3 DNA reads TGTGCCAGCAGGAACAATGAAAAACTGTTTTTT.

CDR3 DNA: TGTGCCAGCACCACCGGGAGTTCCCACCAAGAGACCCAGTACTTC. Amino acids: CASTTGSSHQETQYF. The rearrangement uses TRBV7-2 and TRBJ2-5, with a weak D call TRBD2 (6 bases). V shed 7 bases and J shed 0 bases, with 15 bases lying between them. The CDR3 runs 15 residues. CDR1 is SGHTA, CDR2 FQGNSA, per germline.

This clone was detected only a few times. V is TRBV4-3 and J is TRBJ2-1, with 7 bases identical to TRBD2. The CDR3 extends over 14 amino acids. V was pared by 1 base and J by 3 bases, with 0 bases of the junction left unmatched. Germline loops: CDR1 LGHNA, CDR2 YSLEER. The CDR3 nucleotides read TGCGCCAGCAGCCAAGCGGGGGGCTACAATGAGCAGTTCTTC. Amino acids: CASSQAGGYNEQFF.

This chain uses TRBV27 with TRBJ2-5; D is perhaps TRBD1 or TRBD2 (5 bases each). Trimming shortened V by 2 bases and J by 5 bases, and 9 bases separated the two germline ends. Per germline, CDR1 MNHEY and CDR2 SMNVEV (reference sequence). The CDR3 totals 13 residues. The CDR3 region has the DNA TGTGCCAGCAGTTTAAAAGAGGGGGAGACCCAGTACTTC. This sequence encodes CASSLKEGETQYF.

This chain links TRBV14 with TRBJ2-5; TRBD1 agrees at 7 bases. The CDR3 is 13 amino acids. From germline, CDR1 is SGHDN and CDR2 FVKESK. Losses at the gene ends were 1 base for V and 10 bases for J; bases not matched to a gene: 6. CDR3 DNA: TGTGCCAGCAGCCAAGGCCGGACAGGCCTCCAGTACTTC. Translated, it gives CASSQGRTGLQYF.

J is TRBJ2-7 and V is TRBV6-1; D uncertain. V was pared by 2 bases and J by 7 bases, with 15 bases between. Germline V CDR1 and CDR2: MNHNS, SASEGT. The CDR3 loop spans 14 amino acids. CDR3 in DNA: TGTGCCAGCAGTGAACAGCGACCCGCGAGGGAGCAGTACTTC. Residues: CASSEQRPAREQYF.

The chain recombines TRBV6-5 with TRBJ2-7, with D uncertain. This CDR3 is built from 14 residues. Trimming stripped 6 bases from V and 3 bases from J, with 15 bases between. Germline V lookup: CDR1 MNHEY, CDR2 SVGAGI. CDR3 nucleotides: TGTGCCAGCAGGGGATCAGCGAACCTCTACGAGCAGTACTTC. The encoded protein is CASRGSANLYEQYF.

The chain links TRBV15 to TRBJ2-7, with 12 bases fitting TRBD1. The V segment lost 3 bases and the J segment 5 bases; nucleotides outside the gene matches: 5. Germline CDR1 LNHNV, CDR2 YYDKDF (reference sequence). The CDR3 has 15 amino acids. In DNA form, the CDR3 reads TGTGCCACCAGCAGGAAGGGACAGGGGGCCAACGAGCAGTACTTC. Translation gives CATSRKGQGANEQYF. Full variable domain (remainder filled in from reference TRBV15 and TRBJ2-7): DAMVIQNPRYQVTQFGKPVTLSCSQTLNHNVMYWYQQKSSQAPKLLFHYYDKDFNNEADTPDNFQSRRPNTSFCFLDIRSPGLGDTAMYLCATSRKGQGANEQYFGPGTRLTVT.

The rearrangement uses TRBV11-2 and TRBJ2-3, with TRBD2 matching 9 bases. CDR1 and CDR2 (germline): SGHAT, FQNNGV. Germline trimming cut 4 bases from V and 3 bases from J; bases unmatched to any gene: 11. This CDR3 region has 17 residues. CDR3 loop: CASSSGAGGRGTDTQYF. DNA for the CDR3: TGTGCCAGCAGCTCCGGGGCCGGCGGGAGGGGGACAGATACGCAGTATTTT. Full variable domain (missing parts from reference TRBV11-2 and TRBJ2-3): EAGVAQSPRYKIIEKRQSVAFWCNPISGHATLYWYQQILGQGPKLLIQFQNNGVVDDSQLPKDRFSAERLKGVDSTLKIQPAKLEDSAVYLCASSSGAGGRGTDTQYFGPGTRLTVL.

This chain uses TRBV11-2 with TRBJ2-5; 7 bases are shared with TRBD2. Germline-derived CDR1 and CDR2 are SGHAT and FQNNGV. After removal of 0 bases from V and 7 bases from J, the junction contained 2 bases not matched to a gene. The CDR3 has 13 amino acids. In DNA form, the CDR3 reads TGTGCCAGCAGCTTAGAGGCTAGCGGGACCCAGTACTTC. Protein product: CASSLEASGTQYF.

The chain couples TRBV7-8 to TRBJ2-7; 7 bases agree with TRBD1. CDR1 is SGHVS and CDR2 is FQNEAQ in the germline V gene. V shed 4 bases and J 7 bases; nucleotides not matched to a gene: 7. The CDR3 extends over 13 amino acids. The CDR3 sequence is CASSSDRSGEQYF. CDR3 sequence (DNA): TGTGCCAGCAGCTCGGACAGGTCGGGGGAGCAGTACTTC. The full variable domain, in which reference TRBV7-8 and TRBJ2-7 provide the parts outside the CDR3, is GAGVSQSPRYKVAKRGQDVALRCDPISGHVSLFWYQQALGQGPEFLTYFQNEAQLDKSGLPSDRFFAERPEGSVSTLKIQRTQQEDSAVYLCASSSDRSGEQYFGPGTRLTVT.

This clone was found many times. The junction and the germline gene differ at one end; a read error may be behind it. The CDR3 coding sequence is TGTGCCAGCAGTGAATCGGGACAACATTTTACAGGGGAATTT. This translates into CASSESGQHFTGEF. The V call is TRBV2, the J call TRBJ1-1, with 7 positions matching TRBD1. Looked up from germline, CDR1 is SNHLY and CDR2 is FYNNEI. This CDR3 is built from 14 residues.

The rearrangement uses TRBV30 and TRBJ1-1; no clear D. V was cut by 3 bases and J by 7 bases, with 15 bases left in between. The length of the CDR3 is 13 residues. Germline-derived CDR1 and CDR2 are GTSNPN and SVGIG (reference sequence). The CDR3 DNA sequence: TGTGCCTGGAGGGGGATGTTGGGTGGTGAAGCTTTCTTT. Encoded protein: CAWRGMLGGEAFF.

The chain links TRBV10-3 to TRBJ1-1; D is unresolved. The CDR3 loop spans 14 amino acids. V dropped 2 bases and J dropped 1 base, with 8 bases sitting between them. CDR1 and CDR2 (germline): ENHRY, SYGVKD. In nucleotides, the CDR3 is TGTGCCATCAGTGAGGAGGGAACGAACACTGAAGCTTTCTTT. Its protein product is CAISEEGTNTEAFF.

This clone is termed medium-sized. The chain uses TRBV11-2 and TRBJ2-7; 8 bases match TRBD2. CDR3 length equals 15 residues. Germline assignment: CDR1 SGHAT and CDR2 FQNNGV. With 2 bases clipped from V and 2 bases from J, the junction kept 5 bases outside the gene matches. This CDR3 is CASSLRGGEAYEQYF. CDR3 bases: TGTGCCAGCAGCTTACGGGGGGGAGAGGCCTACGAGCAGTACTTC.

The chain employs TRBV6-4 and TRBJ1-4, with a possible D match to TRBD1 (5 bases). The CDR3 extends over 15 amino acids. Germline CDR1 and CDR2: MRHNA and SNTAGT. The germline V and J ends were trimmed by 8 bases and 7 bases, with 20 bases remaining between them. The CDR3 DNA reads TGTGCCAGCCAACGCACCGGGGGTGGTTTTGAAAAACTGTTTTTT. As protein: CASQRTGGGFEKLFF.

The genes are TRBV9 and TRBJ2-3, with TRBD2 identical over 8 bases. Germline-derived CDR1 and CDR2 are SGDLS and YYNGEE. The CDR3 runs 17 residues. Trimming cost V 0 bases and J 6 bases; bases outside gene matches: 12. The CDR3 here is CASSVGGVAGRSDTQYF. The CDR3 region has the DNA TGTGCCAGCAGCGTAGGAGGGGTAGCGGGAAGGTCGGATACGCAGTATTTT. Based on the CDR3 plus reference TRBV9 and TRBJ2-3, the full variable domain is DSGVTQTPKHLITATGQRVTLRCSPRSGDLSVYWYQQSLDQGLQFLIQYYNGEERAKGNILERFSAQQFPDLHSELNLSSLELGDSALYFCASSVGGVAGRSDTQYFGPGTRLTVL.

The CDR3 is CASTPPSGSRDTQYF. Here the CDR3 DNA reads TGTGCCAGCACTCCCCCTAGCGGGAGTAGAGATACGCAGTATTTT. The rearrangement links TRBV2 to TRBJ2-3, with TRBD2 matching 10 bases. The CDR3 is made up of 15 amino acids. Germline V gene data show CDR1 as SNHLY and CDR2 as FYNNEI. Trimming at V came to 7 bases and at J to 5 bases, leaving 9 bases not matched to a gene.

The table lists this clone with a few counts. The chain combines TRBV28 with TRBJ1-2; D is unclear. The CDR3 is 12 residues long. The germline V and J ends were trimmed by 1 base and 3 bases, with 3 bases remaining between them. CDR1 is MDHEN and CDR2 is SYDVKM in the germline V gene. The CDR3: CASSLSDYGYTF. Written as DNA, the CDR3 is TGTGCCAGCAGTTTATCCGACTATGGCTACACCTTC.

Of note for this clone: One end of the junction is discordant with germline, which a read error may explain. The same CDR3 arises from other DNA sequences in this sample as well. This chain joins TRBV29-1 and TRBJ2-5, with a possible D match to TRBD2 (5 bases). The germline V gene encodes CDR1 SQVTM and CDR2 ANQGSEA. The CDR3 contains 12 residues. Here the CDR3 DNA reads TGCAGCGTTGACGGGAACGGAGAGACCCAATACTTC. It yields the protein CSVDGNGETQYF.

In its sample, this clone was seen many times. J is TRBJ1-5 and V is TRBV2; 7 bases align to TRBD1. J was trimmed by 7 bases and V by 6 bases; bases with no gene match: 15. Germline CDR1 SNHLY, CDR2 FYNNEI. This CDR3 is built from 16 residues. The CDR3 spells CASRGNRGPHGQPQHF. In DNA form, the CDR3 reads TGTGCCAGCAGGGGAAACAGGGGCCCCCACGGACAGCCCCAGCATTTT.

CDR3 nucleotides: TGCAGCGTTGGTGATCCCCGTGGGCGGGGCTACACCTTC. It yields the protein CSVGDPRGRGYTF. The chain has TRBV29-1 and TRBJ1-2; D not resolved. Germline V gene data show CDR1 as SQVTM and CDR2 as ANQGSEA. CDR3 size: 13 residues. Trimming took off 4 bases at V and 8 bases at J, with 17 bases between the two ends.

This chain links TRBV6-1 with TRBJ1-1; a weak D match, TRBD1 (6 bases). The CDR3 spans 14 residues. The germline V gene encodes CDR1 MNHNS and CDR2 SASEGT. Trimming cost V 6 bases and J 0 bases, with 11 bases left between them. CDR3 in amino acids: CASRLTGLNTEAFF. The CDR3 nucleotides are TGTGCCAGCAGACTTACAGGGTTGAACACTGAAGCTTTCTTT.

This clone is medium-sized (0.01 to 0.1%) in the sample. CDR3 in amino acids: CSVASGSGTGELFF. For the CDR3, the DNA is TGCAGCGTCGCTAGCGGGAGCGGCACCGGGGAGCTGTTTTTT. The V gene is TRBV29-1, the J gene TRBJ2-2; 10 nucleotides line up with TRBD2. V lost 6 bases and J lost 4; bases outside the gene matches: 5. The germline V gene encodes CDR1 SQVTM and CDR2 ANQGSEA. The CDR3 has 14 amino acids.

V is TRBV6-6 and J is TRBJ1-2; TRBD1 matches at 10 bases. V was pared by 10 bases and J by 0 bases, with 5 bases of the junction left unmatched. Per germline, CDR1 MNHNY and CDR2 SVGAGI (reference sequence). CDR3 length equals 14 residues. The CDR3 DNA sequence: TGTGCCACTAGACAGGGGGCGTCTAACTATGGCTACACCTTC. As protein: CATRQGASNYGYTF.

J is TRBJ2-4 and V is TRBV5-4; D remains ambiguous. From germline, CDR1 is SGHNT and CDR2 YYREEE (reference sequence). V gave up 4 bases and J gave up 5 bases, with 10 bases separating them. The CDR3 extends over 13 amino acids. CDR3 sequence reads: CASSPRVENIQYF. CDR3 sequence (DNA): TGTGCCAGCAGCCCACGGGTGGAAAACATTCAGTACTTC.

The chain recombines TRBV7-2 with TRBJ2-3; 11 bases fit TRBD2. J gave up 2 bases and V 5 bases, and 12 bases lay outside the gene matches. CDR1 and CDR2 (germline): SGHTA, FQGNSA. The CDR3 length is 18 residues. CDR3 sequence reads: CASSLHPGLAGPTDTQYF. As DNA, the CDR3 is TGTGCCAGCAGCCTCCACCCCGGACTAGCGGGCCCCACAGATACGCAGTATTTT. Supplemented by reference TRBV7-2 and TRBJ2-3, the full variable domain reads GAGVSQSPSNKVTEKGKDVELRCDPISGHTALYWYRQSLGQGLEFLIYFQGNSAPDKSGLPSDRFSAERTGGSVSTLTIQRTQQEDSAVYLCASSLHPGLAGPTDTQYFGPGTRLTVL.

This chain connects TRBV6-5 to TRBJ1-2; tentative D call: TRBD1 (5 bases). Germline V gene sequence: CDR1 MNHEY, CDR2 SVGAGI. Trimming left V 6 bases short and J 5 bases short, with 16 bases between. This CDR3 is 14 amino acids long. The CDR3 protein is CASREGRDVYGYTF. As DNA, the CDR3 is TGTGCCAGCAGAGAGGGTAGGGACGTGTATGGCTACACCTTC.

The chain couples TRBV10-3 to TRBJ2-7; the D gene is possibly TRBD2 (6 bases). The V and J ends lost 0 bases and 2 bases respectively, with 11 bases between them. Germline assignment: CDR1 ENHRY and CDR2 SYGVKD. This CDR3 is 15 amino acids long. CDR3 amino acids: CAISESAGSPYEQYF. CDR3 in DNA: TGTGCCATCAGTGAGTCGGCGGGATCACCCTACGAGCAGTACTTC.

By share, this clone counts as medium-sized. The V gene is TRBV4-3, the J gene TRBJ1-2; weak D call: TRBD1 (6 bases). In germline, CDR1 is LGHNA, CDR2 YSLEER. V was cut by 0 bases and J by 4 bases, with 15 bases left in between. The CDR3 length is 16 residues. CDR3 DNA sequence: TGCGCCAGCAGCCAAGAGCGGGGGCTATCCCCCTATGGCTACACCTTC. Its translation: CASSQERGLSPYGYTF.